What follows are 15 T cell receptor beta chains derived from one specimen sequenced in a study of identical twins. TCRdb independently ran MiXCR on the 5' RACE reads; one entry per CDR3 protein. The data contain roughly 1,500,000 distinct CDR3 sequences, less than 35% of them singletons. Sequenced material: cord blood. All receptors come from a newborn girl in good health.

This clonotype was counted many times. This rearrangement joins TRBV29-1 to TRBJ1-2, with a tentative D call TRBD1 (5 bases). Germline V gene sequence: CDR1 SQVTM, CDR2 ANQGSEA. Deletions cut 2 bases from V and 4 bases from J, with 11 bases between. The CDR3 runs to 13 residues. The CDR3 reads CSVESGTAYGYTF. CDR3 coding DNA: TGCAGCGTTGAAAGCGGGACGGCCTATGGCTACACCTTC.

There are a few counts of this clonotype. The chain employs TRBV2 and TRBJ2-7; D is unresolved. Trimming took 7 bases from V and 2 from J, leaving 18 bases between them. Germline assignment: CDR1 SNHLY and CDR2 FYNNEI. The CDR3 contains 15 residues. The CDR3 sequence: CASITQPTRTYEQYF. The CDR3, as DNA: TGTGCCAGCATTACCCAGCCGACGCGGACCTACGAGCAGTACTTC. The full variable domain, completed using reference TRBV2 and TRBJ2-7, is EPEVTQTPSHQVTQMGQEVILRCVPISNHLYFYWYRQILGQKVEFLVSFYNNEISEKSEIFDDQFSVERPDGSNFTLKIRSTKLEDSAMYFCASITQPTRTYEQYFGPGTRLTVT.

This clonotype was found many times. This chain uses TRBV29-1 with TRBJ1-1; D uncertain. Germline V gene sequence: CDR1 SQVTM, CDR2 ANQGSEA. The CDR3 has 13 amino acids. V was shortened by 1 base and J by 5 bases, with 11 bases between the two germline ends. CDR3 DNA sequence: TGCAGCGTTGAAGGGAAATTCGGGACTGAAGCTTTCTTT. It is translated as CSVEGKFGTEAFF.

The rearrangement links TRBV5-1 to TRBJ1-5, with 8 bases aligning to TRBD1. The CDR3 runs to 15 residues. Per germline, CDR1 SGHRS and CDR2 YFSETQ. V was pared by 4 bases and J by 3 bases, with 6 bases of the junction left unmatched. The CDR3 region is CASSAQGVLNQPQHF. DNA for the CDR3: TGCGCCAGCAGCGCACAGGGGGTCCTCAATCAGCCCCAGCATTTT. Variable domain in full (rest from reference TRBV5-1 and TRBJ1-5): KAGVTQTPRYLIKTRGQQVTLSCSPISGHRSVSWYQQTPGQGLQFLFEYFSETQRNKGNFPGRFSGRQFSNSRSEMNVSTLELGDSALYLCASSAQGVLNQPQHFGDGTRLSIL.

The rearrangement uses TRBV12-3 or TRBV12-4 and TRBJ2-3; TRBD2 is a possible D gene (5 bases). V was pared by 4 bases and J by 13 bases, with 21 bases between. The CDR3 extends over 14 amino acids. Written as DNA, the CDR3 is TGTGCCAGCAGTTGGACTTCTAGCACAGATGTGGAGTATTTT. Translation gives CASSWTSSTDVEYF.

The table lists this clonotype with a few counts. The CDR3 reads CASSQGLGGGQETQYF. The DNA of the CDR3 is TGTGCCAGCAGCCAAGGTCTTGGGGGAGGACAAGAGACCCAGTACTTC. The chain couples TRBV3-1 to TRBJ2-5; TRBD2 is a possible D gene (6 bases). This CDR3 is 16 amino acids long. Looked up from germline, CDR1 is LGHDT and CDR2 is YNNKEL (reference sequence). V dropped 1 base and J dropped 2 bases, with 14 bases sitting between them.

The rearrangement uses TRBV4-2 and TRBJ2-5; possibly TRBD2 for D (5 bases). CDR1 is LGHNA and CDR2 is YNFKEQ in the germline V gene. This CDR3 is built from 14 residues. V was pared by 1 base and J by 5 bases, with 11 bases between. The CDR3 here is CASSQGLPGETQYF. CDR3 nucleotides: TGTGCCAGCAGCCAAGGACTACCGGGGGAGACCCAGTACTTC.

The chain combines TRBV20-1 with TRBJ2-7, with 9 nucleotides matching TRBD1. The CDR3 runs to 14 residues. V gave up 3 bases and J gave up 4 bases; unmatched junction bases: 7. The germline CDR1 and CDR2 sequences are DFQATT and SNEGSKA (reference sequence). CDR3 nucleotide sequence: TGCAGTGCTAGCCGGGACAGGGTGACATACGAGCAGTACTTC. Translated: CSASRDRVTYEQYF.

This clonotype was detected only a few times. The chain combines TRBV20-1 with TRBJ2-1; the D call may be TRBD1 or TRBD2 (5 bases each). The CDR3 is made up of 12 amino acids. Per the germline V gene, CDR1 is DFQATT and CDR2 is SNEGSKA (reference sequence). The V and J ends lost 3 bases and 6 bases respectively, with 9 bases between them. CDR3 coding DNA: TGCAGTGCTAGCCGGGACGGCAATGAGCAGTTCTTC. Protein product: CSASRDGNEQFF.

The chain carries TRBV12-3 or TRBV12-4 and TRBJ1-1; maybe TRBD1 (6 bases). The CDR3 totals 15 residues. V shed 3 bases and J shed 6 bases, with 17 bases lying between them. Here the CDR3 reads CASSFSHRETAEAFF. The CDR3 region has the DNA TGTGCCAGCAGTTTTAGTCACAGGGAGACGGCTGAAGCTTTCTTT.

The sample holds a few counts of this clonotype. The rearrangement joins TRBV20-1 to TRBJ1-1; 7 bases map to TRBD1. Trimming at V came to 1 base and at J to 4 bases, leaving 12 bases not matched to a gene. Germline assignment: CDR1 DFQATT and CDR2 SNEGSKA (reference sequence). The CDR3 has 16 amino acids. The CDR3 spells CSARGGSQQGSTEAFF. The CDR3 coding sequence is TGCAGTGCTAGAGGAGGTTCCCAACAGGGGAGCACTGAAGCTTTCTTT.

This chain uses TRBV5-1 with TRBJ2-1; TRBD2 is a possible D gene (6 bases). The CDR3 spans 15 residues. With 0 bases removed from V and 5 bases from J, the gap between germline ends came to 12 bases. Germline CDR1 reads SGHRS; CDR2 reads YFSETQ. CDR3 DNA: TGCGCCAGCAGCTTGGGGGGACTGGAAAACAATGAGCAGTTCTTC. This encodes CASSLGGLENNEQFF.

This clonotype has ten or more counts. The chain combines TRBV21-1 with TRBJ2-1; the D call in the table, TRBD2, was not verified against the DNA. TRBV21-1 is a known pseudogene. The CDR3 is 17 residues long. The chain's CDR3 is CASPEEGKISSYNEQFF. CDR3 in DNA: TGTGCCAGCCCTGAGGAGGGCAAAATCAGCTCCTACAATGAGCAGTTCTTC.

A word on this clonotype: Sequence at one end of the junction differs from germline and may be a read error. The chain has TRBV20-1 and TRBJ1-5, with D uncertain. Germline CDR1 DFQATT, CDR2 SNEGSKA (reference sequence). CDR3 length: 12 amino acids. Here the CDR3 reads CSAKEGNQPQHF. For the CDR3, the DNA is TGCAGTGCTAAGGAAGGGAATCAGCCCCAACATTTT.

This clonotype is a singleton in its sample. The chain has TRBV20-1 and TRBJ2-5, with D possibly being TRBD1 or TRBD2 (5 bases each). The germline V and J ends were trimmed by 2 bases and 2 bases, with 15 bases remaining between them. There are 15 residues in the CDR3. CDR1 and CDR2 (germline): DFQATT, SNEGSKA (reference sequence). In DNA form, the CDR3 reads TGCAGTGCTAGACGGTTGGGACGTCCACAAGAGACCCAGTACTTC. Translation gives CSARRLGRPQETQYF.